Described below is a single T cell receptor beta chain sequence and its context. What it recognizes is unknown. The CDR3 length is 11 residues. The germline gives CDR1 MDHEN, CDR2 SYDVKM. Assay used: immunoSEQ multiplex PCR; TCRdb lists only in-frame clones, some missing. The sample has 50,000 to 60,000 clones; about 89% are singletons. The source of the sample is a study of OX40 agonist ivuxolimab in advanced cancers. In the study overall: With a range of roughly 20 to 80, age averaged roughly 60 years, and roughly 80% were male. Partial responses were observed in three patients, of whom one had hepatocellular carcinoma and two had cutaneous melanoma.

Overall study results and limits: Among the lowest peripheral clonal expansion occurred in 0.1-3.0 mg/kg partial responders. Mean expanded clone counts were higher in CD8+ than CD4+ T cells.

This receptor was taken from an adult with an advanced solid tumor such as melanoma, head and neck, liver or kidney cancer. The chain couples TRBV28 to TRBJ1-2; D not certain. Source: CD4+ or CD8+ T cells sorted from blood, taken in a trial of the OX40 agonist ivuxolimab. The CDR3 DNA reads TGTGCTGGGGAGGGCCTCTATGGCTACACCTTC. The encoded protein is CAGEGLYGYTF.